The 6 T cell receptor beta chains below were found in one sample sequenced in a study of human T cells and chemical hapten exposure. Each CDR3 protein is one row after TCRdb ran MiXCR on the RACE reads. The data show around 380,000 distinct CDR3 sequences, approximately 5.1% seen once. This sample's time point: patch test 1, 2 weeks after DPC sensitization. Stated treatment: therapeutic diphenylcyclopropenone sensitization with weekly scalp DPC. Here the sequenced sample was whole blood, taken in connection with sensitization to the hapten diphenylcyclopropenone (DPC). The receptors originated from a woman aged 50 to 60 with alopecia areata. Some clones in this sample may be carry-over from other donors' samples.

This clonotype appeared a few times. The CDR3 DNA follows: TGTGCCAGCAGCTTCCGGCGGGGGAGCACAGATACGCAGTATTTT. This gives the protein CASSFRRGSTDTQYF. The chain employs TRBV11-2 and TRBJ2-3, with TRBD2 matching over 7 bases. The germline CDR1 and CDR2 sequences are SGHAT and FQNNGV. The ends lost 3 bases at V and 0 bases at J; junction bases unmatched: 3. There are 15 residues in the CDR3.

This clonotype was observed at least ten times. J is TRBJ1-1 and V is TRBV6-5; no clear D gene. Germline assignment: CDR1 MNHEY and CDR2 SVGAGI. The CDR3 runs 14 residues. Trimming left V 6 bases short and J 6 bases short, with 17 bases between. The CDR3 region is CASSRGARSAEAFF. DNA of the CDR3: TGTGCCAGCAGCCGCGGAGCCCGGTCCGCTGAAGCTTTCTTT.

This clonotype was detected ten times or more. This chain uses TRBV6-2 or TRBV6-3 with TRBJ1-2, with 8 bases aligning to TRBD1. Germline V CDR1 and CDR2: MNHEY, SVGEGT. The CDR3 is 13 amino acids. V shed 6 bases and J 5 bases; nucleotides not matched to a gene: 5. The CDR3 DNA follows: TGTGCCAGCAGACTGGGACAGGTTTATGGCTACACCTTC. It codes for CASRLGQVYGYTF.

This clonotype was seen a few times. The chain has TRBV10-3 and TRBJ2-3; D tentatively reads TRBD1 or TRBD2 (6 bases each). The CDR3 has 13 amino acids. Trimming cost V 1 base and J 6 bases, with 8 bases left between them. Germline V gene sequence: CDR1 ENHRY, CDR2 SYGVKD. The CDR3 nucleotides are TGTGCCATCAGTGAGTGGGGGGCGGATACGCAGTATTTT. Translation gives CAISEWGADTQYF.

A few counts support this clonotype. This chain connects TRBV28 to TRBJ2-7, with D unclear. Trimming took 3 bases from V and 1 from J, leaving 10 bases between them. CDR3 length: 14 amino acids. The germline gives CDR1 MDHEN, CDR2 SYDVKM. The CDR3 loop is CASSFVGGSYEQYF. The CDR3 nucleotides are TGTGCCAGCAGTTTCGTGGGCGGTTCCTACGAGCAGTACTTC.

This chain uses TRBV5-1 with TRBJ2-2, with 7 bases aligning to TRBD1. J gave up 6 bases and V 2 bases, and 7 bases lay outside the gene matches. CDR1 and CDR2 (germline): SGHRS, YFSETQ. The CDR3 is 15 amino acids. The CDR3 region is CASSLNSDRAGELFF. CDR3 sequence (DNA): TGCGCCAGCAGCTTAAATTCCGACAGGGCCGGGGAGCTGTTTTTT.